The next 4 T cell receptor beta chains were all read from a single sample in a study of T cell responses to AZD1222 COVID-19 vaccine. TCRdb's copy holds only in-frame clones and misses some; the assay was immunoSEQ multiplex PCR. Among roughly 180,000 clones, roughly 92% were seen once, and the ten largest hold 3% to 3.5%. The source material was peripheral blood, sampled 28 days after the second AZD1222 dose. The receptor set was obtained from an adult who received the AZD1222 COVID-19 vaccine.

The chain couples TRBV11-3 to TRBJ2-7; D is possibly TRBD2 (6 bases). This CDR3 region has 16 residues. V lost 2 bases to trimming and J lost 2 bases, with 16 bases between them. Looked up from germline, CDR1 is SGHNT and CDR2 is YENEEA. The CDR3 nucleotides are TGTGCCAGCAGCTTAAGGGGCGGGACCTCCCCCTACGAGCAGTACTTC. It is translated as CASSLRGGTSPYEQYF.

The chain employs TRBV10-3 and TRBJ2-7; 9 nucleotides line up with TRBD1. CDR1 and CDR2 (germline): ENHRY, SYGVKD. The trim removed 6 bases at V and 5 bases at J, leaving 8 bases unmatched. This CDR3 spans 14 amino acids. This chain's CDR3 is CAISRDREAHEQYF. The CDR3 DNA is TGTGCCATCAGCCGGGACAGGGAAGCCCACGAGCAGTACTTC.

The chain uses TRBV28 and TRBJ2-5; TRBD1 matches at 8 bases. J was trimmed by 5 bases and V by 5 bases; bases with no gene match: 7. Germline assignment: CDR1 MDHEN and CDR2 SYDVKM. This CDR3 region has 14 residues. CDR3 protein: CASSPQTGVETQYF. In nucleotides, the CDR3 is TGTGCCAGCAGTCCTCAGACAGGGGTGGAGACCCAGTACTTC.

The chain carries TRBV27 and TRBJ1-2, with D perhaps TRBD1 (6 bases). CDR1 and CDR2 from the germline V gene are MNHEY and SMNVEV (reference sequence). The CDR3 has 14 amino acids. The V gene lost 2 bases and the J gene lost 4 bases, with 11 bases spanning the gap. In DNA, the CDR3 is TGTGCCAGCAGTTTACAAGGGGGTGGCTATGGCTACACCTTC. This translates into CASSLQGGGYGYTF.